This T cell receptor (beta chain) was found in a study of CD8 T cells in Susac syndrome. The T cells that were sequenced for TCR beta were CD8+ and CD4+ cells from blood. It was treatment-naive patients with stable or active relapsing-remitting disease who made up the multiple sclerosis controls. TEMRA cells were FACS-enriched, and CD8+ and CD4+ T cells were isolated negatively. The authors reverse transcribed roughly 0.5 to 1 ug RNA with random hexamers. TCRdb reprocessed the immunoSEQ multiplex PCR reads via MiXCR and lists one record per CDR3 protein. The sample has some 300,000 distinct CDR3 sequences; about 89% are singletons. CDR3 length: 15 residues. Germline V CDR1 and CDR2: LGHNA, YSLEER. Trimming pared 0 bases from V and 4 bases from J, leaving 12 bases between.

The chain has TRBV4-3 and TRBJ2-5; D remains unclear. This TCR was recovered from a human donor with multiple sclerosis. Input material: CD8+ T cells from PBMCs. This CDR3 reads CASSQERFNPETQYF. CDR3 DNA: TGCGCCAGCAGCCAAGAGCGGTTCAATCCAGAGACCCAGTACTTC.